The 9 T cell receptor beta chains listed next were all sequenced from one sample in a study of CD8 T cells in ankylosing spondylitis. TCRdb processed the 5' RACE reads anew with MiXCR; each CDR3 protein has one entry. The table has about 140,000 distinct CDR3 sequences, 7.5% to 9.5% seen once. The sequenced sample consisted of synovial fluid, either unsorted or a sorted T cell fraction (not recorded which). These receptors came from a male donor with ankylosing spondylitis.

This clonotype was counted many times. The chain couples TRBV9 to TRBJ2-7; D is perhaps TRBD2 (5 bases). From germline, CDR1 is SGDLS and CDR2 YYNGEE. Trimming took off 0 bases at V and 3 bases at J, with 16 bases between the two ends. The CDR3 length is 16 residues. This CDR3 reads CASSVGSRDPSYEQYF. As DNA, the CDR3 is TGTGCCAGCAGCGTAGGGTCGAGGGATCCCAGCTACGAGCAGTACTTC.

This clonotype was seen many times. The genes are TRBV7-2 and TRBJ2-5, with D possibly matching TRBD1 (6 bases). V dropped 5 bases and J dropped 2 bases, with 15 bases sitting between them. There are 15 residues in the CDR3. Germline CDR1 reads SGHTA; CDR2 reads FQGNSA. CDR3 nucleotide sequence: TGTGCCAGCAGCCAGGGGTCGGCCCTACAAGAGACCCAGTACTTC. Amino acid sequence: CASSQGSALQETQYF.

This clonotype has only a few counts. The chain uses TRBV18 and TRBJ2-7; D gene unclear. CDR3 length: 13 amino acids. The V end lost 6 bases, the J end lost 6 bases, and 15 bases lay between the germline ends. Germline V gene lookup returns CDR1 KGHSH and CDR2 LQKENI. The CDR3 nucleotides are TGTGCCAGCTCCCCAAGGCCCGCAAGCGAGCAGTACTTC. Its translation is CASSPRPASEQYF.

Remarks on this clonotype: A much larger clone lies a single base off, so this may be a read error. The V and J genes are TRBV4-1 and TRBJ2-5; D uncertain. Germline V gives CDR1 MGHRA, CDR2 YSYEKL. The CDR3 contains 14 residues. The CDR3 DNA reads TGCGCCAGCAGCCAAGTTGAAGTACAAGAGAACCAGTACTTC. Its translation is CASSQVEVQENQYF.

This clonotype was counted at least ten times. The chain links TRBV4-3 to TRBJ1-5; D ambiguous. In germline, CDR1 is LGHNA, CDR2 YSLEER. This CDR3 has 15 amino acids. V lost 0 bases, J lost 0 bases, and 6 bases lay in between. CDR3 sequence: CASSQDGHSNQPQHF. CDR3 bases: TGCGCCAGCAGCCAAGACGGGCATAGCAATCAGCCCCAGCATTTT.

DNA for the CDR3: TGTGCCAGCAGCCAAGACGGGAACACTGAAGCTTTCTTT. As protein: CASSQDGNTEAFF. The J gene is TRBJ1-1, the V gene TRBV7-2; D uncertain. CDR1 SGHTA and CDR2 FQGNSA come from the germline V gene. The ends were cut back, 5 bases at V and 1 base at J, with 8 bases in the middle. CDR3 size: 13 residues.

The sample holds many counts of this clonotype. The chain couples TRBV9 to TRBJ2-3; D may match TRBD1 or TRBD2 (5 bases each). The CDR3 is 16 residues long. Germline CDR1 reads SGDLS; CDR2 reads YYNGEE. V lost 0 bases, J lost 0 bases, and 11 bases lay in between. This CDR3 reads CASSVGWGRSTDTQYF. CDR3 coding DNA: TGTGCCAGCAGCGTAGGGTGGGGACGCAGCACAGATACGCAGTATTTT.

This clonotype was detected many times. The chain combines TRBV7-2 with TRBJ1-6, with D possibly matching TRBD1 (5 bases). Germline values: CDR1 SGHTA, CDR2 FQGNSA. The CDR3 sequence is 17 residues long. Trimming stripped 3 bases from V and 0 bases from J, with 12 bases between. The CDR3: CASSFLGGISYNSPLHF. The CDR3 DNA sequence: TGTGCCAGCAGCTTCTTGGGGGGTATCTCCTATAATTCACCCCTCCACTTT.

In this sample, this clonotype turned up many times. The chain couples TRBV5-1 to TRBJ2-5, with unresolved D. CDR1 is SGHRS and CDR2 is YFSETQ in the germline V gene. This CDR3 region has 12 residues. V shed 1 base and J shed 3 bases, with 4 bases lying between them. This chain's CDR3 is CASSLTEETQYF. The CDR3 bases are TGCGCCAGCAGCTTGACAGAAGAGACCCAGTACTTC.